The subject of this entry is one T cell receptor beta chain. No cognate antigen has been identified for it. Base qualities are not provided; no much larger clone lies one nucleotide away. The data were obtained in a study of molecular identifiers for immune sequencing clone quantification (dated by TCRdb to about 2018). In the study overall: For a replicate experiment, RNA from 20,000 or 100,000 naive CD8 T cells was divided into five aliquots, and four of the five aliquots were sequenced. CD8 T cells were used in a methods study to benchmark molecular-identifier clustering-based TCR repertoire sequencing (MIDCIRS) and TCR RNA copy counting.

Libraries of naive CD8 T cells were built from approximately 20,000 to 1,000,000 sorted cells, with 10%, 30% or 50% of the purified RNA used. Naive CD8 T cells were FACS-sorted as CD8+CD4-CCR7+CD45RA+ on a BD FACSAria II into RLT Plus buffer. To test detection sensitivity, Jurkat RNA equal to ten TCR copies was added to samples of about 20,000-1,100,000 naive CD8 T cells. Enrichment of CD8 T cells was done with RosetteSep CD8+ T Cell Enrichment Cocktail plus Ficoll-Paque, and ACK red cell lysis came afterward. The library came from PCR. This sample was sequenced with an Illumina HiSeq 4000. Bulk TCR libraries were prepared as previously described, using TCR primers listed in Table S5. The Qiagen AllPrep DNA/RNA kit was used to purify total RNA. Reads from multiple sequencing runs of the same library were pooled before analysis. As for how the authors treated the data: Reads were retained only if their TCR constant sequence matched exactly, and those retained reads were trimmed to 150 nt and grouped according to their 12-nt molecular barcodes. Reads within each barcode group were sub-clustered using a 15% Levenshtein threshold, and quality-weighted consensus sequences were constructed for each RNA molecule. Non-functional sequences were removed, as were lower-count sequences one edit away from another. Barcode sub-clusters with fewer than 20% of the maximum read count were removed, based on fitting two negative binomial distributions. TCRdb reworked the public reads: Q25 trimming with fastp, MiXCR clone assembly, productive beta chains retained. Identical CDR3 protein sequences are pooled into one entry, listed with their most common genes and DNA. None of the V and J calls come from the authors' own analysis; TCRdb made them. The sample table holds about half a million distinct CDR3 sequences, of which over 20% were seen once. The top ten constitute about 0.8% of the sample.

Results and caveats for the whole study, not just this receptor: About 3 recovered TCR RNA copies per cell were obtained by modeling, versus approximately 10 by digital PCR, implying a capture efficiency of approximately 27%. Even against a background of some 1 million naive CD8 T cells, spiked-in Jurkat TCR RNA amounting to a single cell's worth was reported to be detectable. Naive libraries contained spiked-in Jurkat TCR RNA (10 copies' worth), which is not part of the donor repertoire. Clones above 20 RNA copies held over 97% of molecules in CMV-specific effector cells but under 1% in naive cells. When barcode sub-clustering was left out, chimeric consensus sequences inflated TCR diversity, with chimeras reaching as high as 47%. Highly expanded clone sizes could be underestimated because identical TCR molecules may share a barcode.

The CDR3, from cysteine to phenylalanine, totals 17 residues. Only the CDR3 part of the read is kept: 51 bases, read in frame from the first base. The germline V gene encodes CDR1 LGHDT and CDR2 YNNKEL (reference sequence). V loses 0 bases at its end and J loses 7 bases; junction bases beyond the gene matches: 7. Sequencing used naive CD8+ T cells from blood, with Jurkat cell RNA spiked in. The intended sense of this specimen's cell subset or site label: FACS-sorted CD8+CD4-CCR7+CD45RA+ naive T cells. This chain joins TRBV3-1 to TRBJ2-1; the central 12 bases match TRBD2. The source is a human donor in good health. Some libraries in this study had Jurkat cell RNA spiked in. The CDR3 region: CASSQDPRLAGDNEQFF. The DNA sequence is TGTGCCAGCAGCCAAGATCCCCGACTAGCGGGAGATAATGAGCAGTTCTTC.